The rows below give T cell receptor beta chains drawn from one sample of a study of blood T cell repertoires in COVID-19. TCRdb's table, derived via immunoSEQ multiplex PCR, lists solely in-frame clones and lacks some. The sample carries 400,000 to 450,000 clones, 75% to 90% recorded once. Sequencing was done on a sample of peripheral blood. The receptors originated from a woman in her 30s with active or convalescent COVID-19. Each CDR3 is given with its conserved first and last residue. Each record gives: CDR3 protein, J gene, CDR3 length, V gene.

CASSVGQGARETQYF,TRBJ2-5,15,TRBV9
CASSFPSSGGAYNEQFF,TRBJ2-1,17,TRBV7-8
CASRPTSGGTNTGELFF,TRBJ2-2,17,TRBV7-9
CASSQGPGLSNEQFF,TRBJ2-1,15,TRBV4-1
CAWSDPPAGYGYTF,TRBJ1-2,14,TRBV30
CASSLGQEDTEAFF,TRBJ1-1,14,TRBV5-1
CASSESNLRGQKLFF,TRBJ1-4,15,TRBV10-2
CASSQAWDNSGNTEAFF,TRBJ1-1,17,TRBV7-9
CASSYSIVLTDGYTF,TRBJ1-2,15,TRBV6-5
CASSPKTAGGTETQYF,TRBJ2-5,16,TRBV13
CASSLSLTSGSTGNTIYF,TRBJ1-3,18,TRBV5-1
CSVGLATYNEQFF,TRBJ2-1,13,TRBV29-1
CASSQPPGGVGGTDTQYF,TRBJ2-3,18,TRBV3-1/TRBV3-2
CASSGTGSGELFF,TRBJ2-2,13,TRBV7-7
CAVAGALTDTQYF,TRBJ2-3,13,TRBV10-3
CASSLGRSSGLGKQFF,TRBJ2-1,16,TRBV11-2
CASSATDASSYNEQFF,TRBJ2-1,16,TRBV21-1
CASSTRDLYEQYF,TRBJ2-7,13,TRBV12-3/TRBV12-4
CASSPGQGYSPLHF,TRBJ1-6,14,TRBV6-6
CSVASTGGETQYF,TRBJ2-5,13,TRBV29-1
CAIRSGSVSYEQFF,TRBJ2-1,14,TRBV10-3
CASSLQGAAETQYF,TRBJ2-5,14,TRBV5-4
CASSLDRGLRETQYF,TRBJ2-5,15,TRBV5-6
CASRTTGLGWYETQYF,TRBJ2-5,16,TRBV3-1/TRBV3-2
CASSQVNRDTGELFF,TRBJ2-2,15,TRBV4-1
CASSFDILDYNEQFF,TRBJ2-1,15,TRBV27
CAGNNIRTGTGSYEQYF,TRBJ2-7,17,TRBV5-6
CASSVVFRGNVSSLHGDQPQHF,TRBJ1-5,22,TRBV9
CASSIVGANQPQHF,TRBJ1-5,14,TRBV19
CASSFGQSNTEAFF,TRBJ1-1,14,TRBV5-6
CASSPSPNFYGYTF,TRBJ1-2,14,TRBV6-5
CASSGTSGGLETQYF,TRBJ2-5,15,TRBV3-1/TRBV3-2